This TCR beta chain was recovered during a study of T cells in Graves' hyperthyroidism and ophthalmopathy. General observations from the study: A model using 13 V-J features told ophthalmopathy apart from stable hyperthyroidism. Most clonotypes expanded in thyroid above 0.001 were likewise present in blood.

This clonotype appeared many times. As yet, its antigen is unknown. Unmatched junction bases numbered 3, after V lost 4 bases and J lost 5 bases. CDR1 and CDR2 (germline): MNHEY, SMNVEV (reference sequence). The CDR3 consists of 14 residues. TCR beta CDR3 sequences were amplified from RNA transcripts. First-round RT-PCR targeting the TCR CDR3 was performed with the HTBI primer set. TCRdb re-derived calls from the multiplex PCR reads in MiXCR, one entry per CDR3 protein. The sample consists of 600,000 or so distinct CDR3 sequences, 14% of them appearing once. The sequence derives from a woman in her fifties or sixties with Graves' ophthalmopathy. The sample comprised blood. This chain joins TRBV27 and TRBJ2-1, with TRBD2 matching 9 bases. CDR3 in amino acids: CASSSRLADNEQFF. CDR3 DNA sequence: TGTGCCAGCAGTTCCCGACTAGCGGACAATGAGCAGTTCTTC.